This T cell receptor (beta chain) was captured in a study of T cell responses to AZD1222 COVID-19 vaccine. Overall study findings and caveats: Possibly, clonal diversity was underestimated; donors were largely white British and included more females.

Method: immunoSEQ multiplex PCR; TCRdb's copy keeps in-frame clones and lacks some. The sample has around 100,000 clones; roughly nine tenths are singletons. Comments on this clone: Its specificity is not known.

V dropped 6 bases and J dropped 0; count of bases not matched to a gene: 3. The germline gives CDR1 SGHRS, CDR2 YFSETQ. The CDR3 covers 14 residues. This clonotype was sampled from an adult in good health. The sequencing here drew on peripheral blood, taken on day 0 of AZD1222 vaccination. The chain carries TRBV5-1 and TRBJ1-3; 7 nucleotides agree with TRBD1. CDR3 loop: CASKTGISGNTIYF. Here the CDR3 DNA reads TGCGCCAGCAAGACAGGGATCTCTGGAAACACCATATATTTT.